This TCR beta chain emerged from a study of cytomegalovirus exposure and HLA in healthy donors. Notes on the study in general: Highly shared sequence variants in one cluster were likely a sequencing artifact. According to an earlier analysis, most TCR beta V segments yielded productive rearrangements about 90% or about 30% of the time.

The CDR3 runs to 15 residues. The study ran its PCR with 60 Vbeta and 13 Jbeta primers. Here immunoSEQ multiplex PCR was the method, and the copy in TCRdb shows in-frame clones only, minus some. The sample gives roughly 90,000 clones, roughly four fifths of which show up once; approximately 3% is in the top ten. Comments on this clone: Its matching antigen is unknown.

The sequenced material came from PBMCs. The clonotype was recovered from a man younger than 45 in good health and CMV-seropositive. J is TRBJ2-7 and V is TRBV21-1; the table's D gene call, TRBD1, was not cross checked with the DNA. TRBV21-1 is a listed pseudogene. The CDR3 region is CASSPRGQGTYEQYF. The CDR3, as DNA: TGTGCCAGCAGCCCCCGCGGACAGGGGACTTACGAGCAGTACTTC.